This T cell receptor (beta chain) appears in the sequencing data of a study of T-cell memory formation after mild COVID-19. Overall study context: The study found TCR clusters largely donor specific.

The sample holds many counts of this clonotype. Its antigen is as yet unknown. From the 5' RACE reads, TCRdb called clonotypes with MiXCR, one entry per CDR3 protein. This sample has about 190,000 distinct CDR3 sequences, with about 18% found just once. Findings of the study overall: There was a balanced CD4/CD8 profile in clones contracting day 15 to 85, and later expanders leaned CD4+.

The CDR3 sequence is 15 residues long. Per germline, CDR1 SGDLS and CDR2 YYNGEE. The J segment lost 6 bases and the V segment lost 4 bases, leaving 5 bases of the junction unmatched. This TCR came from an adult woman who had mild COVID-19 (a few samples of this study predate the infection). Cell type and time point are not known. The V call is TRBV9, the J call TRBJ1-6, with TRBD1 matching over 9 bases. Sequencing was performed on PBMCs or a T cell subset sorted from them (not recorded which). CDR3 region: CASSPRTGANSPLHF. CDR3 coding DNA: TGTGCCAGCAGCCCCCGGACAGGGGCTAATTCACCCCTCCACTTT. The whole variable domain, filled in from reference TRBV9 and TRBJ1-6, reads DSGVTQTPKHLITATGQRVTLRCSPRSGDLSVYWYQQSLDQGLQFLIQYYNGEERAKGNILERFSAQQFPDLHSELNLSSLELGDSALYFCASSPRTGANSPLHFGNGTRLTVT.